These 5 T cell receptor beta chains share one sample of origin, sequenced in a study of blood T cells in healthy people across ages. Next came a second PCR, run for roughly 7 to 12 cycles, which used a sample-barcoded 5' primer along with a J-beta primer mix. TCRdb redid the calling of the 5' RACE reads with MiXCR, one entry per CDR3 protein. The table lists some 700,000 distinct CDR3 sequences, about a fifth of them singletons. Sequencing was done on a sample of blood. Source of these receptors: a man in his 70s in good health.

This clonotype was counted only a few times. The chain is built from TRBV7-2 and TRBJ2-1, with TRBD1 matching 8 bases. Germline V gives CDR1 SGHTA, CDR2 FQGNSA. The CDR3 has 14 amino acids. J gave up 7 bases and V 5 bases, and 7 bases lay outside the gene matches. The DNA of the CDR3 is TGTGCCAGCAGCCAACCGGGACAGGCTAATGAGCAGTTCTTC. It codes for CASSQPGQANEQFF.

This clonotype was counted many times. The chain has TRBV5-1 and TRBJ2-1; 7 positions agree with TRBD2. CDR3 size: 17 residues. With 0 bases clipped from V and 2 bases from J, the junction kept 8 bases outside the gene matches. The germline CDR1 and CDR2 sequences are SGHRS and YFSETQ. CDR3 sequence reads: CASSLASGLAAYNEQFF. CDR3 nucleotide sequence: TGCGCCAGCAGCTTGGCCTCAGGTCTAGCGGCCTACAATGAGCAGTTCTTC.

The table lists this clonotype with a few counts. The gene calls are TRBV7-2 and TRBJ1-3; 8 nucleotides line up with TRBD1. V gave up 2 bases and J gave up 2 bases; unmatched junction bases: 11. Germline CDR1 reads SGHTA; CDR2 reads FQGNSA. This CDR3 comprises 18 residues. For the CDR3, the DNA is TGTGCCAGCAGCTTAACAGGGGGAGACATGGGTGCTGGAAACACCATATATTTT. Its protein product is CASSLTGGDMGAGNTIYF.

A few counts support this clonotype. The genes are TRBV3-1 and TRBJ2-1; D might be TRBD2 (6 bases). This CDR3 comprises 13 residues. Germline values: CDR1 LGHDT, CDR2 YNNKEL (reference sequence). Between the trimmed V and J ends, which lost 6 bases and 5 bases, there was a span of 11 bases. The CDR3 loop is CASRRTTDNEQFF. CDR3 in DNA: TGTGCCAGCAGGCGGACTACCGACAATGAGCAGTTCTTC.

This clonotype was recorded many times. This chain connects TRBV12-3 or TRBV12-4 to TRBJ2-5; possible D gene TRBD2, 5 bases. The CDR3 totals 13 residues. V was shortened by 6 bases and J by 1 base, with 9 bases between the two germline ends. CDR3 sequence: CASRRLPQETQYF. CDR3 DNA: TGTGCCAGCAGACGACTACCCCAAGAGACCCAGTACTTC.